The 10 T cell receptor beta chains given below trace back to one sample, sequenced in a study of OX40 agonist ivuxolimab in advanced cancers. Clones were sequenced by immunoSEQ multiplex PCR, and TCRdb holds only the in-frame ones, with some missing. The data hold about 86,000 clones, with around 90% observed a single time. The source was CD4+ or CD8+ T cells sorted from blood, collected in a trial of the OX40 agonist ivuxolimab. These receptors were collected from an adult with an advanced solid tumor such as melanoma, head and neck, liver or kidney cancer.

The chain combines TRBV27 with TRBJ2-1; no clear D gene. Deletions cut 0 bases from V and 3 bases from J, with 6 bases between. This CDR3 contains 14 residues. Germline CDR1 and CDR2: MNHEY and SMNVEV (reference sequence). The CDR3 spells CASSLSGIYNEQFF. The CDR3 nucleotides read TGTGCCAGCAGTTTATCAGGGATCTACAATGAGCAGTTCTTC.

V usage is TRBV7-8 and J usage is TRBJ1-2, with no clear D. In germline, CDR1 is SGHVS, CDR2 FQNEAQ. V was cut by 2 bases and J by 4 bases, with 14 bases left in between. This CDR3 comprises 15 residues. This CDR3 reads CASSLTPDGTYGYTF. The CDR3 nucleotides are TGTGCCAGCAGCTTAACTCCAGACGGAACCTATGGCTACACCTTC.

The rearrangement joins TRBV5-1 to TRBJ2-7; either TRBD1 or TRBD2 may fit D (5 bases each). CDR3 length equals 12 residues. Looked up from germline, CDR1 is SGHRS and CDR2 is YFSETQ. V lost 5 bases to trimming and J lost 3 bases, with 9 bases between them. The CDR3 nucleotides are TGCGCCAGCAGACTGGGGGACTACGAGCAGTACTTC. Translating it yields CASRLGDYEQYF.

This clone has just a few counts. This chain joins TRBV19 and TRBJ1-2; a possible D gene is TRBD1 (6 bases). Germline V gives CDR1 LNHDA, CDR2 SQIVND (reference sequence). The CDR3 length is 14 residues. Trimming left V 7 bases short and J 1 base short, with 13 bases between. CDR3 nucleotides: TGTGCCAGTATGGGGACAAGTTATAACTATGGCTACACCTTC. It yields the protein CASMGTSYNYGYTF. Using reference TRBV19 and TRBJ1-2 for the parts outside the CDR3, the full variable domain is DGGITQSPKYLFRKEGQNVTLSCEQNLNHDAMYWYRQDPGQGLRLIYYSQIVNDFQKGDIAEGYSVSREKKESFPLTVTSAQKNPTAFYLCASMGTSYNYGYTFGSGTRLTVV.

J is TRBJ2-7 and V is TRBV6-6; no definite D call. The CDR3 contains 14 residues. Germline V gene data show CDR1 as MNHNY and CDR2 as SVGAGI (reference sequence). The V end was cut by 2 bases, the J end by 0 bases, with 8 bases between. The CDR3 spells CASSYSANSYEQYF. CDR3 coding DNA: TGTGCCAGCAGTTACAGCGCAAACTCCTACGAGCAGTACTTC.

The rearrangement uses TRBV7-9 and TRBJ2-3; 10 nucleotides align to TRBD2. The CDR3 is 13 amino acids. CDR1 and CDR2 (germline): SEHNR, FQNEAQ (reference sequence). The J segment lost 4 bases and the V segment lost 8 bases, leaving 3 bases of the junction unmatched. The DNA for the CDR3 is TGTGCCAGCTTAGCGGGAGGCGCAGATACGCAGTATTTT. This codes for CASLAGGADTQYF. The whole variable domain, remainder taken from reference TRBV7-9 and TRBJ2-3, is DTGVSQNPRHKITKRGQNVTFRCDPISEHNRLYWYRQTLGQGPEFLTYFQNEAQLEKSRLLSDRFSAERPKGSFSTLEIQRTEQGDSAMYLCASLAGGADTQYFGPGTRLTVL.

The chain recombines TRBV7-3 with TRBJ2-7; a possible D gene is TRBD2 (5 bases). This CDR3 contains 14 residues. In germline, CDR1 is SGHTA, CDR2 FQGTGA. Deletions cut 5 bases from V and 1 base from J, with 12 bases between. The CDR3 reads CASSPTGISYEQYF. CDR3 nucleotide sequence: TGTGCCAGCAGCCCCACGGGGATTTCCTACGAGCAGTACTTC.

The chain recombines TRBV6-5 with TRBJ1-2; 11 bases line up with TRBD1. CDR1 MNHEY and CDR2 SVGAGI come from the germline V gene. J lost 7 bases, V lost 6 bases, and 4 bases had no gene match. The CDR3 runs to 13 residues. CDR3 protein: CASRGQGAFGYTF. The CDR3 DNA reads as TGTGCCAGCAGAGGACAGGGGGCATTTGGCTACACCTTC.

The rearrangement uses TRBV27 and TRBJ2-5; 10 nucleotides match TRBD1. Germline values: CDR1 MNHEY, CDR2 SMNVEV (reference sequence). This CDR3 is 16 amino acids long. Trimming removed 5 bases from V and 1 base from J; junction bases left unmatched: 7. DNA of the CDR3: TGTGCCAGCAGTCCACAGGACAGGGGGATCCAAGAGACCCAGTACTTC. This encodes CASSPQDRGIQETQYF.

The rearrangement links TRBV10-3 to TRBJ1-4; D call uncertain. Deletions cut 3 bases from V and 5 bases from J, with 4 bases between. Germline CDR1 and CDR2: ENHRY and SYGVKD. The CDR3 is made up of 12 amino acids. CDR3 sequence (DNA): TGTGCCATCAGTGAAGGGAATGAAAAACTGTTTTTT. Encoded protein: CAISEGNEKLFF.